Reported below is one T cell receptor (beta chain). Its antigen target is currently unknown. These data belong to a study of monozygotic twins with inflammatory bowel disease (dated by TCRdb to about 2019). About the full investigation: The full study comprised 28 monozygotic twin pairs: nine German pairs (four IBD-concordant, five IBD-discordant) and 19 IBD-discordant Danish pairs. The search for disease-associated traits relied mainly on comparing IBD patients with their genetically identical healthy co-twins within discordant pairs. Each individual had, on average, about 151 000 unique TCRalpha sequences and 181 000 unique TCRbeta sequences available for analysis.

The research as a whole found: Differing immunosuppressive treatments among patients may have added background noise and inter-individual variability to the repertoires. No single strong signal or clonotype linked to IBD turned up in the results, so the idea that one exists was not supported. TCRbeta repertoire diversity, by inverse Simpson index, was decreased in IBD patients compared with their healthy co-twins. Concordant and discordant twins showed no difference in repertoire similarity, possibly because of limited statistical power. The analysis was unable to tell apart different T cell subtypes. IBD patients shared fewer clonotypes with other individuals than healthy twins did, most markedly in patients showing signs of disease activity.

The CDR3 runs 14 amino acids, cysteine and phenylalanine included. Nucleotide data are not available. Reading the germline V gene gives CDR1 SGDLS and CDR2 YYNGEE. Receptors were amplified or captured by 5' RACE. Each TCR library was prepared from about 3.5 ug of total RNA. cDNA was synthesized with SMARTScribe reverse transcriptase in eight separate reactions per sample. Unique molecular identifiers containing a 6-nucleotide sample barcode were introduced through template switching during cDNA synthesis. Two nested PCRs of about 16 and 10 cycles amplified the TCRalpha and TCRbeta cDNA, and bead purification followed each PCR. Before amplification, the cDNA was treated with uracil DNA-glycosylase and purified using the QIAquick PCR purification kit. The second PCR added Illumina TruSeq-compatible adapters along with sample-specific barcodes. TapeStation and Qubit were used to check library quality and concentration, and approximately 5 ng of each library went into the pool. Sequencing of pooled libraries was carried out on an Illumina HiSeq2500 single-index Rapid Run using 2 x 100 bp reads and custom sequencing primers. Per the original workflow: PCR and sequencing errors were corrected by UMI-based consensus assembly using MiGEC version 1.2.6. MiXCR version 2.1.1 was used to carry out V(D)J alignment, clonotype assembly and CDR3 extraction. To normalise gene usage, clonotype sharing and MAIT/NKT TCR abundance, the top 1000, 10 000 and 20 000 clonotypes in each sample were analysed. Diversity was computed as the inverse Simpson index with the vegan R package after downsampling to 27 000 UMIs. Paired Mann-Whitney U tests were applied to discordant twin pairs, with Benjamini-Hochberg correction for multiple testing. Each entry corresponds to one CDR3 protein sequence from reads that TCRdb reprocessed, and DNA is not given. None of the V and J calls come from the authors' own analysis; TCRdb made them. The sample's table covers some 200,000 distinct CDR3 sequences. Clones ranked in the top ten supply around 1.5% of the sample.

From each donor, an approximately 2.6 ml peripheral blood sample was collected into PAXgene tubes and kept at -80 degrees C. Total RNA was isolated from whole blood with the PAXgene blood miRNA kit on an automated QIAcube, without T cell sorting. Peripheral blood from monozygotic twin pairs concordant or discordant for inflammatory bowel disease was subjected to deep TCRalpha and TCRbeta repertoire profiling with unique molecular barcoding. For every twin pair, smoking habits were documented, and each individual was categorised as a current, former or never smoker. Sequencing input: blood. The chain couples TRBV9 to TRBJ2-3; TCRdb's D call of TRBD2 is untestable without DNA. The receptor's source is a human donor with ulcerative colitis or Crohn's disease, or a healthy co-twin of an affected twin (not recorded which). This receptor carries the CDR3 CASSAAGTTDTQYF. The full variable domain, completed from the reference TRBV9 and TRBJ2-3 proteins outside the CDR3, reads DSGVTQTPKHLITATGQRVTLRCSPRSGDLSVYWYQQSLDQGLQFLIQYYNGEERAKGNILERFSAQQFPDLHSELNLSSLELGDSALYFCASSAAGTTDTQYFGPGTRLTVL.